This entry lists 24 T cell receptor beta chains sequenced from one sample in a study of T cells in tumors after PD-1 blockade. Clones were read by immunoSEQ multiplex PCR, and TCRdb kept only the in-frame ones, dropping some. The sample has approximately 45,000 clones, around 85% seen once. The sequences come from PBMCs, collected before anti-PD-1 therapy. Every receptor here comes from a human donor with advanced basal cell or squamous cell carcinoma (not recorded which).

This clone was recorded only once. V and J are TRBV7-2 and TRBJ2-1, with D unclear. CDR1 SGHTA and CDR2 FQGNSA come from the germline V gene. The CDR3 contains 14 residues. The V gene lost 5 bases and the J gene lost 7 bases, with 15 bases spanning the gap. CDR3: CASSVDPGLNEQFF. In DNA form, the CDR3 reads TGTGCCAGCAGCGTCGACCCCGGTCTGAATGAGCAGTTCTTC.

The chain uses TRBV18 and TRBJ1-1, with D hard to call. Trimming pared 1 base from V and 1 base from J, leaving 13 bases between. The CDR3 runs 16 residues. Germline V gene sequence: CDR1 KGHSH, CDR2 LQKENI. The CDR3, as DNA: TGTGCCAGCTCACCACGGGAAGGACGTGGGAACACTGAAGCTTTCTTT. Its translation is CASSPREGRGNTEAFF.

The V call is TRBV27, the J call TRBJ2-5, with no clear D. Trimming took off 3 bases at V and 0 bases at J, with 8 bases between the two ends. This CDR3 has 14 residues. Germline loops: CDR1 MNHEY, CDR2 SMNVEV (reference sequence). The CDR3, as DNA: TGTGCCAGCAGTTTTAGGACCAACCAAGAGACCCAGTACTTC. Translated: CASSFRTNQETQYF.

This sequence joins TRBV18 and TRBJ1-1; no reliable D call. This CDR3 is built from 11 residues. Germline V lookup: CDR1 KGHSH, CDR2 LQKENI. Deletions cut 3 bases from V and 8 bases from J, with 7 bases between. The CDR3, as DNA: TGTGCCAGCTCACCGCAGCGGGAAGCTTTCTTT. Its translation is CASSPQREAFF.

The rearrangement joins TRBV10-1 to TRBJ1-5; TRBD1 matches at 7 bases. The CDR3 loop spans 15 amino acids. Per germline, CDR1 WNHNN and CDR2 SYGVQD (reference sequence). The junction had 7 bases not matched to a gene; V was cut back by 4 bases and J by 4 bases. This chain's CDR3 is CASSGGQAGNQPQHF. CDR3 DNA sequence: TGCGCCAGCAGTGGTGGACAGGCGGGGAATCAGCCCCAGCATTTT.

The chain uses TRBV7-9 and TRBJ2-1; a weak D match, TRBD1 (5 bases). Trimming removed 5 bases at V and 2 bases at J, with 19 bases between. Germline lookup yields CDR1 SEHNR and CDR2 FQNEAQ (reference sequence). The CDR3 sequence is 17 residues long. CDR3 nucleotide sequence: TGTGCCAGCAGCGGCCCGGGCCCTCTAGGGGCCTACAATGAGCAGTTCTTC. Translating gives CASSGPGPLGAYNEQFF.

This clone was counted only a few times. J is TRBJ2-7 and V is TRBV7-6; no definite D call. V gave up 5 bases and J gave up 3 bases, with 20 bases separating them. CDR3 size: 16 residues. CDR1 and CDR2 (germline): SGHVS, FNYEAQ. The CDR3 loop reads CASSPEPDRPIYEQYF. As DNA, the CDR3 is TGTGCCAGCAGCCCCGAACCGGACCGACCCATCTACGAGCAGTACTTC.

The chain joins TRBV9 to TRBJ2-3; maybe TRBD2 (5 bases). Germline V gene lookup returns CDR1 SGDLS and CDR2 YYNGEE. V was cut by 1 base and J by 6 bases, with 15 bases left in between. The CDR3 totals 15 residues. The CDR3 reads CASSVRGSKSDTQYF. CDR3 DNA: TGTGCCAGCAGCGTACGGGGTAGCAAGAGTGATACGCAGTATTTT.

This sequence joins TRBV11-3 and TRBJ2-7; 8 bases agree with TRBD2. The length of the CDR3 is 14 residues. The V gene end was trimmed by 1 base and the J gene end by 2 bases; junction bases not matched to a gene: 1. Germline CDR1 SGHNT, CDR2 YENEEA. The CDR3 spells CASSLAGGAYEQYF. The CDR3 DNA reads TGTGCCAGCAGCTTAGCGGGAGGGGCCTACGAGCAGTACTTC. The full variable domain, rest sourced from reference TRBV11-3 and TRBJ2-7, is EAGVVQSPRYKIIEKKQPVAFWCNPISGHNTLYWYLQNLGQGPELLIRYENEEAVDDSQLPKDRFSAERLKGVDSTLKIQPAELGDSAVYLCASSLAGGAYEQYFGPGTRLTVT.

V and J are TRBV6-6 and TRBJ2-1; D not certain. V was trimmed by 7 bases and J by 5 bases, leaving 15 bases between them. The CDR3 has 14 residues. Germline CDR1 and CDR2: MNHNY and SVGAGI (reference sequence). CDR3 residues: CASTQVDTHNEQFF. The CDR3 nucleotides read TGTGCCAGCACTCAAGTTGACACTCACAATGAGCAGTTCTTC.

CDR3 DNA sequence: TGTGCCAGCAGCCACGGTATTGAGCAGTTCTTC. Protein sequence: CASSHGIEQFF. The chain carries TRBV16 and TRBJ2-1; D is uncertain. CDR1 is KGHSY and CDR2 is FQNENV in the germline V gene. The CDR3 sequence is 11 residues long. The germline V and J ends were trimmed by 3 bases and 9 bases, with 6 bases remaining between them. Full variable domain (missing parts from reference TRBV16 and TRBJ2-1): GEEVAQTPKHLVRGEGQKAKLYCAPIKGHSYVFWYQQVLKNEFKFLISFQNENVFDETGMPKERFSAKCLPNSPCSLEIQATKLEDSAVYFCASSHGIEQFFGPGTRLTVL.

This chain joins TRBV3-1 (or the pseudogene TRBV3-2) and TRBJ1-2; TRBD1 matches 10 bases. Trimming removed 0 bases from V and 13 bases from J; junction bases left unmatched: 5. CDR3 size: 13 residues. Germline V gene sequence: CDR1 LGHDT, CDR2 YNNKEL (reference sequence). CDR3 protein: CASSQDPGTGATF. In DNA form, the CDR3 reads TGTGCCAGCAGCCAAGATCCCGGGACAGGGGCCACCTTC.

This clone appeared a few times. The chain has TRBV5-1 and TRBJ2-5; weak D call: TRBD2 (6 bases). CDR1 SGHRS and CDR2 YFSETQ come from the germline V gene. The CDR3 covers 14 residues. Deletions cut 3 bases from V and 5 bases from J, with 14 bases between. Written as DNA, the CDR3 is TGCGCCAGCAGCTGGAGGCGGGGCGGGGAGACCCAGTACTTC. It codes for CASSWRRGGETQYF.

This clone was detected once. The rearrangement links TRBV6-4 to TRBJ2-1, with 7 bases lining up with TRBD2. This CDR3 is 15 amino acids long. V trimming: 2 bases; J trimming: 8 bases; junction bases outside the gene matches: 9. Germline values: CDR1 MRHNA, CDR2 SNTAGT. CDR3: CASSDGLGGFDEQFF. CDR3 sequence (DNA): TGTGCCAGCAGTGACGGTTTGGGGGGGTTCGATGAGCAGTTCTTC.

The chain recombines TRBV7-2 with TRBJ2-3; 11 bases agree with TRBD2. This CDR3 region has 16 residues. Germline V gives CDR1 SGHTA, CDR2 FQGNSA. The V gene end was trimmed by 5 bases and the J gene end by 2 bases; junction bases not matched to a gene: 6. CDR3 bases: TGTGCCAGCAGCCCAGTAGCGGGGGGGACCACAGATACGCAGTATTTT. Translating it yields CASSPVAGGTTDTQYF.

This clone was observed a few times. This chain uses TRBV5-4 with TRBJ2-7; a possible D gene is TRBD2 (5 bases). The CDR3 has 12 amino acids. V lost 2 bases and J lost 6, with 9 bases in between. Germline V gene sequence: CDR1 SGHNT, CDR2 YYREEE (reference sequence). CDR3 nucleotide sequence: TGTGCCAGCAGCTTCGAAGAGGGCGAGCAGTACTTC. Protein sequence: CASSFEEGEQYF.

V gene TRBV7-9 combines with J gene TRBJ1-1; D remains unclear. Between the trimmed V and J ends, which lost 11 bases and 0 bases, there was a span of 7 bases. This CDR3 contains 11 residues. Per the germline V gene, CDR1 is SEHNR and CDR2 is FQNEAQ (reference sequence). The CDR3 DNA follows: TGTGCCGCCGGGGTGAACACTGAAGCTTTCTTT. As protein: CAAGVNTEAFF. Full variable domain (outside the CDR3, taken from reference TRBV7-9 and TRBJ1-1): DTGVSQNPRHKITKRGQNVTFRCDPISEHNRLYWYRQTLGQGPEFLTYFQNEAQLEKSRLLSDRFSAERPKGSFSTLEIQRTEQGDSAMYLCAAGVNTEAFFGQGTRLTVV.

CDR3 sequence: CASSYALAGAYEQYF. CDR3 DNA: TGTGCCAGCAGTTATGCACTAGCGGGAGCCTACGAGCAGTACTTC. The chain joins TRBV6-5 to TRBJ2-7; 11 positions agree with TRBD2. Trimming cost V 3 bases and J 2 bases; bases outside gene matches: 3. Looked up from germline, CDR1 is MNHEY and CDR2 is SVGAGI. The CDR3 covers 15 residues.

The chain uses TRBV5-5 and TRBJ2-1; TRBD2 agrees at 12 bases. The germline CDR1 and CDR2 sequences are SGHKS and YYEKEE (reference sequence). CDR3 length: 15 amino acids. J gave up 6 bases and V 4 bases, and 5 bases lay outside the gene matches. The CDR3 region has the DNA TGTGCCAGCAGCCCGCCGGGACTAGCGGGCAATGAGCAGTTCTTC. It specifies CASSPPGLAGNEQFF.

The chain combines TRBV10-3 with TRBJ2-3, with D maybe TRBD1 (6 bases). Per germline, CDR1 ENHRY and CDR2 SYGVKD. The V and J ends lost 2 bases and 2 bases respectively, with 20 bases between them. The CDR3 extends over 18 amino acids. CDR3 nucleotides: TGTGCCATCAGTGAGATTGGAACAGGGACATCGGTCACAGATACGCAGTATTTT. Translation: CAISEIGTGTSVTDTQYF.

In DNA form, the CDR3 reads TGTGCCAGCAGCTTAGTGGGGACAGGGGAATACGAGCAGTACTTC. Translated, it gives CASSLVGTGEYEQYF. The chain carries TRBV7-2 and TRBJ2-7, with 10 bases that match TRBD1. The CDR3 loop spans 15 amino acids. Germline loops: CDR1 SGHTA, CDR2 FQGNSA. V lost 1 base to trimming and J lost 4 bases; unmatched junction nucleotides: 4.

V and J are TRBV6-5 and TRBJ2-7, with 9 nucleotides matching TRBD1. The V gene end was trimmed by 7 bases and the J gene end by 7 bases; junction bases not matched to a gene: 11. The CDR3 is 14 residues long. Germline values: CDR1 MNHEY, CDR2 SVGAGI. The CDR3 coding sequence is TGTGCCAGCAAGCCGGGACAGGGTGTAAAAGAGCAGTACTTC. Its protein is CASKPGQGVKEQYF.

In this sample, this clone turned up once. This chain joins TRBV5-1 and TRBJ2-3; D may be TRBD2 (6 bases). V gave up 4 bases and J gave up 0 bases, with 9 bases separating them. The germline V gene has CDR1 SGHRS and CDR2 YFSETQ. The CDR3 contains 14 residues. This chain's CDR3 is CASSTGTSTDTQYF. For the CDR3, the DNA is TGCGCCAGCAGCACCGGGACTAGCACAGATACGCAGTATTTT.

The chain uses TRBV7-2 and TRBJ2-5, with TRBD2 identical over 10 bases. The germline V gene encodes CDR1 SGHTA and CDR2 FQGNSA. The CDR3 has 15 residues. V shed 2 bases, J shed 5 bases, and the junction held 5 bases outside the gene matches. CDR3 amino acids: CASSLQRGGRETQYF. The CDR3 nucleotides are TGTGCCAGCAGCTTACAGCGGGGGGGCCGGGAGACCCAGTACTTC.